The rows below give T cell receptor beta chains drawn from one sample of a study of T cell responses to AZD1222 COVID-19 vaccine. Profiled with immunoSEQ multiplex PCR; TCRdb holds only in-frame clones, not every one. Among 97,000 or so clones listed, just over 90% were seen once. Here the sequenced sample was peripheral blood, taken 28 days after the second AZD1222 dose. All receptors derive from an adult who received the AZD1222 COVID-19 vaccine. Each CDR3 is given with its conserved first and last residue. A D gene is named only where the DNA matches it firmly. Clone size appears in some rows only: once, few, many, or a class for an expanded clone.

DNA: TGTGCCACCAGCAGAGTAGCGGGAGCTAACAATGAGCAGTTCTTC; CDR3: CATSRVAGANNEQFF; size: .; V: TRBV15; D: TRBD2; J: TRBJ2-1
DNA: TGTGCCAGTCTTCAGGGGGTAGGAAATCAGCCCCAGCATTTT; CDR3: CASLQGVGNQPQHF; size: .; V: TRBV28; D: TRBD1; J: TRBJ1-5
DNA: TGTGCCAGCAGCTCGGGAGCCGGGGAGCTGTTTTTT; CDR3: CASSSGAGELFF; size: .; V: TRBV9; D: .; J: TRBJ2-2
DNA: TGTGCCAGCAGTGTCGGTGGGGCTTCCCCCAGCGCTGAAGCTTTCTTT; CDR3: CASSVGGASPSAEAFF; size: .; V: TRBV28; D: .; J: TRBJ1-1
DNA: TGTGCCAGCAATGTTGTCAATCAGCCCCAGCATTTT; CDR3: CASNVVNQPQHF; size: .; V: TRBV28; D: .; J: TRBJ1-5
DNA: TGCAGCGTTGCACGGAACACTGAAGCTTTCTTT; CDR3: CSVARNTEAFF; size: .; V: TRBV29-1; D: .; J: TRBJ1-1
DNA: TGTGCCACCAGCAACGGACTAGCCAGTTACAATGAGCAGTTCTTC; CDR3: CATSNGLASYNEQFF; size: .; V: TRBV15; D: TRBD2; J: TRBJ2-1
DNA: TGTGCCAGCAGCCCGGGTAGCGGGAGGGGGGGCAATGAGCAGTTCTTC; CDR3: CASSPGSGRGGNEQFF; size: .; V: TRBV7-2; D: TRBD2; J: TRBJ2-1
DNA: TGTGCCAGCTCACCACCTTCGGTTTCTGGAAACACCATATATTTT; CDR3: CASSPPSVSGNTIYF; size: .; V: TRBV18; D: .; J: TRBJ1-3
DNA: TGTGCCAGCAGCCCGGGCCCGGGTCAGCCCCAGCATTTT; CDR3: CASSPGPGQPQHF; size: once; V: TRBV5-8; D: .; J: TRBJ1-5
DNA: TGTGCCAGTAGTATTCTGAACACTGAAGCTTTCTTT; CDR3: CASSILNTEAFF; size: .; V: TRBV19; D: .; J: TRBJ1-1
DNA: TGCGCCACAAACCCGGGGACGGCGAGGGAGCAGTACTTC; CDR3: CATNPGTAREQYF; size: .; V: TRBV10-2; D: .; J: TRBJ2-7
DNA: TGTGCCAGCAGCCCGACTAGCGGGGGGGCCTACGAGCAGTACTTC; CDR3: CASSPTSGGAYEQYF; size: .; V: TRBV28; D: TRBD2; J: TRBJ2-7
DNA: TGTGCCAGCAGTTTGTTGACAGGGGGGACCTACGAGCAGTACTTC; CDR3: CASSLLTGGTYEQYF; size: .; V: TRBV27; D: TRBD1; J: TRBJ2-7
DNA: TGTGCCAGCGCTTCGTTTAACTATGGCTACACCTTC; CDR3: CASASFNYGYTF; size: .; V: TRBV6-5; D: .; J: TRBJ1-2
DNA: TGTGCCACTCCCTTACTTGGAAGTGGAGATATAAACACCTTC; CDR3: CATPLLGSGDINTF; size: once; V: TRBV7-9; D: .; J: TRBJ1-2
DNA: TGTGCCAGCAGTTCAACAGGGAGATTTAATTCACCCCTCCACTTT; CDR3: CASSSTGRFNSPLHF; size: .; V: TRBV6-5; D: .; J: TRBJ1-6
DNA: TGTGCCAGCAGTGAAGGGTGGGGGCTAGGCTATGGCTACACCTTC; CDR3: CASSEGWGLGYGYTF; size: .; V: TRBV6-1; D: .; J: TRBJ1-2
DNA: TGCGCCAGCAGCCCCCTAAGACGTGGGACTAGCGGGAGGGGGGTGACAGATACGCAGTATTTT; CDR3: CASSPLRRGTSGRGVTDTQYF; size: .; V: TRBV4-1; D: TRBD2; J: TRBJ2-3
DNA: TGTGCCAGCAGTTACCGGGGGCGGACTGAAGCTTTCTTT; CDR3: CASSYRGRTEAFF; size: .; V: TRBV6-5; D: .; J: TRBJ1-1
DNA: TGTGCCAGCAGTCCCCAAACAGTTATAGGCGAGCAGTACTTC; CDR3: CASSPQTVIGEQYF; size: .; V: TRBV28; D: .; J: TRBJ2-7
DNA: TGTGCCATCACCGGGGACAGGGGAGGCTACACCTTC; CDR3: CAITGDRGGYTF; size: .; V: TRBV10-3; D: TRBD1; J: TRBJ1-2
DNA: TGTGCCAGCAAGTTGACTAGTGATGAGCAGTTCTTC; CDR3: CASKLTSDEQFF; size: .; V: TRBV7-8; D: .; J: TRBJ2-1
DNA: TGCAGCGTTGAAGGGCTAGCCAGAACCGGGGAGCTGTTTTTT; CDR3: CSVEGLARTGELFF; size: .; V: TRBV29-1; D: .; J: TRBJ2-2
DNA: TGTGCCAGCAGTTACTCGCGGGGGCCGAATTCACCCCTCCACTTT; CDR3: CASSYSRGPNSPLHF; size: .; V: TRBV6-5; D: .; J: TRBJ1-6